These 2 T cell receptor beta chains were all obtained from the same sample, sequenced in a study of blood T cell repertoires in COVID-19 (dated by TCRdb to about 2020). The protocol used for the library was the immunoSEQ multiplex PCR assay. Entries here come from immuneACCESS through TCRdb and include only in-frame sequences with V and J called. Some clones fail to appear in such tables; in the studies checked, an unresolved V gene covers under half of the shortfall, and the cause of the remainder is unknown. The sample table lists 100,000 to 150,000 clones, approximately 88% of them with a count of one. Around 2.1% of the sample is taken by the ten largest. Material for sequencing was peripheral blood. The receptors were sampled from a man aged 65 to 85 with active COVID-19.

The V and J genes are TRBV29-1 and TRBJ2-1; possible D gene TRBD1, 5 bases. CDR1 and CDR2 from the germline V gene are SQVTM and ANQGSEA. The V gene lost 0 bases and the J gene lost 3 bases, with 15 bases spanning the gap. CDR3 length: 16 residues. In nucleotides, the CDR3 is TGCAGCGTTGAAGATTGGGGCGCGGTGGTCTACAATGAGCAGTTCTTC. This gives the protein CSVEDWGAVVYNEQFF.

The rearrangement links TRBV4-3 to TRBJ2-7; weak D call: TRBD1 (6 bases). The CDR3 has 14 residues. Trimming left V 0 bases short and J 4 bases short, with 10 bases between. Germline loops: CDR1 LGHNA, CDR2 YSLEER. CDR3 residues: CASSQDKRGYEQYF. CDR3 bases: TGCGCCAGCAGCCAAGATAAAAGGGGGTACGAGCAGTACTTC.